The next 10 T cell receptor beta chains were all read from a single sample in a study of blood T cell repertoires in COVID-19. Produced via immunoSEQ multiplex PCR; TCRdb's table is partial and in-frame only. Of almost 400,000 clones in the sample, approximately 87% were seen once. Sequenced: PBMCs or T cells enriched from blood (not recorded which). These receptors were collected from a woman aged 25 to 39 with acute COVID-19.

The rearrangement uses TRBV25-1 and TRBJ2-3, with D uncertain. The CDR3 is made up of 14 amino acids. Trimming took 1 base from V and 8 from J, leaving 13 bases between them. In germline, CDR1 is MGHDK, CDR2 SYGVNS. Here the CDR3 DNA reads TGTGCCAGCAGTGAATTTACCCGGCCGGGTACGCAGTATTTT. This translates into CASSEFTRPGTQYF.

This CDR3 reads CGASKGGQGHGELFF. The DNA of the CDR3 is TGTGGAGCCAGCAAAGGAGGACAGGGGCACGGGGAGCTGTTTTTT. The V call is TRBV7-6, the J call TRBJ2-2; 9 bases fit TRBD1. CDR1 SGHVS and CDR2 FNYEAQ come from the germline V gene. The CDR3 has 15 residues.

V usage is TRBV11-3 and J usage is TRBJ1-1; TRBD1 matches 8 bases. The CDR3 consists of 14 residues. Germline V gene sequence: CDR1 SGHNT, CDR2 YENEEA. The V segment lost 5 bases and the J segment 1 base; nucleotides outside the gene matches: 3. CDR3 loop: CASSPGQGNTEAFF. CDR3 coding DNA: TGTGCCAGCAGCCCAGGACAGGGGAACACTGAAGCTTTCTTT.

This sequence joins TRBV19 and TRBJ1-1, with 8 bases that match TRBD1. With V trimmed by 6 bases and J by 3 bases, 9 bases remained unmatched. The germline CDR1 and CDR2 sequences are LNHDA and SQIVND (reference sequence). The length of the CDR3 is 15 residues. The CDR3 loop is CASRRQQGVDTEAFF. DNA of the CDR3: TGTGCCAGTAGGCGACAACAGGGGGTCGACACTGAAGCTTTCTTT.

The CDR3 DNA follows: TGCGCCAGCAGCTTAACTACAGGGAACACTGAAGCTTTCTTT. Translation: CASSLTTGNTEAFF. This chain joins TRBV5-1 and TRBJ1-1; weak D call: TRBD1 (5 bases). The CDR3 length is 14 residues. The V and J ends lost 2 bases and 1 base respectively, with 9 bases between them. Germline V gene sequence: CDR1 SGHRS, CDR2 YFSETQ.

V and J are TRBV7-2 and TRBJ1-2; 9 bases fit TRBD1. Germline CDR1 is SGHTA and CDR2 is FQGNSA. V dropped 4 bases and J dropped 7; count of bases not matched to a gene: 7. The CDR3 length is 14 residues. The CDR3, as DNA: TGTGCCAGCAGCTCATTCGGGACAGGGCTTGGCTACACCTTC. It encodes CASSSFGTGLGYTF.

The chain employs TRBV4-1 and TRBJ1-1; D is uncertain. Germline loops: CDR1 MGHRA, CDR2 YSYEKL. Deletions cut 0 bases from V and 11 bases from J, with 7 bases between. This CDR3 region has 11 residues. CDR3 loop: CASSQERLAFF. The CDR3 coding sequence is TGCGCCAGCAGCCAAGAGAGGTTGGCTTTCTTT.

This rearrangement joins TRBV27 to TRBJ1-5, with TRBD1 identical over 8 bases. The CDR3 length is 16 residues. J was trimmed by 4 bases and V by 6 bases; bases with no gene match: 11. Germline V lookup: CDR1 MNHEY, CDR2 SMNVEV (reference sequence). The CDR3 DNA reads as TGTGCCAGCAGCAACACAGGGGGACGAGGGAATCAGCCCCAGCATTTT. It encodes CASSNTGGRGNQPQHF.

This chain links TRBV7-3 with TRBJ2-1; 11 positions match TRBD2. Germline V CDR1 and CDR2: SGHTA, FQGTGA. CDR3 length: 14 residues. V gave up 3 bases and J gave up 7 bases; unmatched junction bases: 2. The CDR3 protein is CASSFSGGANEQFF. CDR3 in DNA: TGTGCCAGCAGCTTTAGCGGGGGGGCTAATGAGCAGTTCTTC.

The genes are TRBV6-2 or TRBV6-3 and TRBJ2-1; D not resolved. V was clipped by 2 bases and J by 4 bases, with 9 bases between them. This CDR3 has 14 residues. Germline values: CDR1 MNHEY, CDR2 SVGEGT. In nucleotides, the CDR3 is TGTGCCAGCAGTTACCCTGGGCCATACAATGAGCAGTTCTTC. Amino acids: CASSYPGPYNEQFF.